The source of this T cell receptor (beta chain) is a study of regulatory T cells in long-lasting Graves disease. Study-level information: Patients newly diagnosed with Graves' had been on antithyroid drugs for under 3 months. Study results and limitations: Persistent patients had a count of shared public clonotypes (approximately 2,700) that exceeded that of new patients (almost 1,000).

Germline V CDR1 and CDR2: LNHDA, SQIVND (reference sequence). The CDR3 covers 14 residues. V dropped 5 bases and J dropped 8 bases, with 18 bases sitting between them. This clonotype has at least ten counts. The target antigen is unknown. HTBI primers from iRepertoire and Arm-PCR of CDR3 regions yielded the TCR beta libraries. Each CDR3 protein is one row after TCRdb ran MiXCR on the multiplex PCR reads. Among hundreds of thousands of distinct CDR3 sequences listed, 16% were seen once. Time point indicated: newly diagnosed GD, antithyroid drugs for less than 3 months. Generation of the TCR library employed RNA extracted from PBMCs. The authors diagnosed Graves' disease using American Thyroid Association guidelines. This same sample was also part of a study on T cells in Graves' hyperthyroidism and ophthalmopathy. Per that paper: The blood repertoire included most of the expanded thyroid clonotypes above 0.001.

This sample comprised peripheral blood mononuclear cells (PBMCs), obtained at new diagnosis, from a patient treated with antithyroid drugs. This receptor was taken from a woman aged 35 to 60 with Graves disease. J is TRBJ1-1 and V is TRBV19, with D tentatively TRBD1 (5 bases). The DNA of the CDR3 is TGTGCCAGTAGTCTAATGGCGGGCAGGGAGGAAGCTTTCTTT. Residues: CASSLMAGREEAFF.